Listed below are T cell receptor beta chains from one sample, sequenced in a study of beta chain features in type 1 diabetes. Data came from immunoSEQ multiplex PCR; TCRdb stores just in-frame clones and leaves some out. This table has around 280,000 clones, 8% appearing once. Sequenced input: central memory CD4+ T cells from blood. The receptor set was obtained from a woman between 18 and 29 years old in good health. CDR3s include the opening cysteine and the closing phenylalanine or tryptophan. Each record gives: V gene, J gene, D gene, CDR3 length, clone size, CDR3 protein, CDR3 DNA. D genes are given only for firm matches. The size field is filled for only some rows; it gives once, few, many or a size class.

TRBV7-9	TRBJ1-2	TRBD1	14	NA	CASSSQGENYGYTF	TGTGCCAGCAGCTCACAGGGGGAGAACTATGGCTACACCTTC
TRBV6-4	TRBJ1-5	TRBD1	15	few	CASSLGQGSNQPQHF	TGTGCCAGCAGTCTCGGACAGGGAAGCAATCAGCCCCAGCATTTT
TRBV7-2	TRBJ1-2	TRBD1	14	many	CASSSGTGAVGYTF	TGTGCCAGCAGCTCCGGGACAGGCGCAGTTGGCTACACCTTC
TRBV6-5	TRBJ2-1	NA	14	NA	CASNRGGPYNEQFF	TGTGCCAGCAACCGCGGTGGCCCGTACAATGAGCAGTTCTTC
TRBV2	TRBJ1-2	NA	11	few	CASTRDYGYTF	TGTGCCAGCACACGAGATTATGGCTACACCTTC
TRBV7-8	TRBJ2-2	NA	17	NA	CASSPRRIDPNTGELFF	TGTGCCAGCAGCCCTAGACGGATAGACCCGAACACCGGGGAGCTGTTTTTT
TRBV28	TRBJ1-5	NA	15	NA	CASSLTGTSNQPQHF	TGTGCCAGCAGTTTAACAGGGACGAGCAATCAGCCCCAGCATTTT
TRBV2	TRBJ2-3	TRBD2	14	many	CASEGAAGGLSQYF	TGTGCCAGCGAGGGAGCAGCGGGGGGGCTCTCGCAGTATTTT
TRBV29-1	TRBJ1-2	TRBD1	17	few	CSVAPGQGALTNYGYTF	TGCAGCGTAGCCCCGGGACAGGGGGCCCTAACTAACTATGGCTACACCTTC
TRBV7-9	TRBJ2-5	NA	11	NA	CASGRGETQYF	TGTGCCAGCGGAAGGGGAGAGACCCAGTACTTC
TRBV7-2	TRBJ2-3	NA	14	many	CASSRLGAADTQYF	TGTGCCAGCAGCCGACTAGGGGCGGCAGATACGCAGTATTTT
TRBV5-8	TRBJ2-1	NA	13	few	CASSRRQVNEQFF	TGTGCCAGCAGCCGCCGACAGGTAAATGAGCAGTTCTTC
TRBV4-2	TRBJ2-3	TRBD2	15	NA	CASSQLAGGTDTQYF	TGTGCCAGCAGCCAACTAGCGGGGGGCACAGATACGCAGTATTTT
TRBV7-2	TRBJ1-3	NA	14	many	CASSLDYRRNTIYF	TGTGCCAGCAGCTTAGACTACAGGAGAAACACCATATATTTT
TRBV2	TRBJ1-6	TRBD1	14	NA	CASSRDRGFSPLHF	TGTGCCAGCAGTAGGGACAGGGGGTTTTCACCCCTCCACTTT
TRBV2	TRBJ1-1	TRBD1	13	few	CASSAGGNTEAFF	TGTGCCAGCAGTGCAGGGGGCAACACTGAAGCTTTCTTT
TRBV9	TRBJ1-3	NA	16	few	CASSVATQASGNTIYF	TGTGCCAGCAGCGTAGCTACACAGGCCTCTGGAAACACCATATATTTT
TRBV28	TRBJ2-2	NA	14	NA	CATEGRPNTGELFF	TGTGCCACCGAGGGGCGGCCGAACACCGGGGAGCTGTTTTTT
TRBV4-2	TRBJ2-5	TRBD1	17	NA	CASSLDGTGPQEETQYF	TGTGCCAGCAGCTTGGATGGGACAGGGCCCCAGGAAGAGACCCAGTACTTC
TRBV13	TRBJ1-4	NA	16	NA	CASSPPGATDREKLFF	TGTGCCAGCAGCCCCCCAGGGGCGACGGATCGTGAAAAACTGTTTTTT
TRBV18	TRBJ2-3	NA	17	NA	CASSLQQEPGSTDTQYF	TGTGCCAGCTCTCTACAGCAGGAACCGGGGAGCACAGATACGCAGTATTTT
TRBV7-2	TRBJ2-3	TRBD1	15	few	CASSLDRGHTDTQYF	TGTGCCAGCAGCCTAGACAGGGGCCACACAGATACGCAGTATTTT
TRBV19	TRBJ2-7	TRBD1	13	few	CASSYDRGYEQYF	TGTGCCAGTAGTTATGACAGGGGGTACGAGCAGTACTTC
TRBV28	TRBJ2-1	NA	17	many	CASSPLWEGTSNNEQFF	TGTGCCAGCAGTCCCCTTTGGGAGGGGACATCGAACAATGAGCAGTTCTTC
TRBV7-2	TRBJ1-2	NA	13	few	CASSPGRPYGYTF	TGTGCCAGCAGCCCCGGACGGCCCTATGGCTACACCTTC
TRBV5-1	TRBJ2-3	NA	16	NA	CASSLVLAQSTDTQYF	TGCGCCAGCAGCTTGGTGCTAGCCCAAAGCACAGATACGCAGTATTTT
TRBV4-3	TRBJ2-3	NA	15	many	CASSHDSGSTDTQYF	TGCGCCAGCAGCCACGACTCGGGAAGCACAGATACGCAGTATTTT
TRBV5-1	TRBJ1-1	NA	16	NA	CASSLDLRAPNTEAFF	TGCGCCAGCAGCCTGGATCTTCGGGCCCCCAACACTGAAGCTTTCTTT
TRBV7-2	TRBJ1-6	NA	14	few	CASSYTAMDSPLHF	TGTGCCAGCAGCTACACAGCGATGGATTCACCCCTCCACTTT
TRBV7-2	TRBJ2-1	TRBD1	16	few	CASSFQRQGGWGEQFF	TGTGCCAGCAGCTTCCAACGACAGGGTGGGTGGGGTGAGCAGTTCTTC
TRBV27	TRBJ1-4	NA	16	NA	CASKGLTAATNEKLFF	TGTGCCAGCAAGGGACTGACAGCCGCAACTAATGAAAAACTGTTTTTT
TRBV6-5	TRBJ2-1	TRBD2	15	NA	CASKNSGRALDEQFF	TGTGCCAGCAAAAATAGCGGGAGGGCCTTGGATGAGCAGTTCTTC
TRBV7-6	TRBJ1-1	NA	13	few	CASSLVTNTEAFF	TGTGCCAGCAGCTTGGTCACGAACACTGAAGCTTTCTTT
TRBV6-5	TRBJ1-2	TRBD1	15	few	CASGGTGASSIGYTF	TGTGCCAGCGGGGGGACAGGGGCTTCCTCCATTGGCTACACCTTC
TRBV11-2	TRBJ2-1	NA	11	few	CASSVINEQFF	TGTGCCAGCAGCGTGATTAATGAGCAGTTCTTC
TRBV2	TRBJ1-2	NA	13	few	CASSESRLRGYTF	TGTGCCAGCAGTGAGTCCAGGCTCAGAGGCTACACCTTC
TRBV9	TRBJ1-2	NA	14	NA	CASSYPGRSGGYTF	TGTGCCAGCAGCTATCCGGGTAGATCGGGAGGCTACACCTTC